The clone carrying this TCR beta chain is termed large. Its antigen is not identified. The sample comes from a study of circulating CD8 cells and anti-PD-1 response in melanoma. On the study more broadly: Anti-PD-1 was first-line therapy for about 50% of the 13 patients. Study-level findings and limits: Previously treated and treatment-naive patients were pooled together. Clonotype sharing was highest between DPOS and TIGIT subsets. Only baseline and M1 samples entered the published repertoire comparisons.

The CDR3 runs to 16 residues. The ends lost 6 bases at V and 0 bases at J; junction bases unmatched: 8. CDR1 is SNHLY and CDR2 is FYNNEI in the germline V gene. Using around 14 ng of total RNA, TCR libraries were made with the QIAseq Immune Repertoire TCR panel. TCRdb re-analysed the reads in MiXCR, keeping a single row per CDR3 protein. In the table there are approximately 500 distinct CDR3 sequences, roughly 10% of which are singletons. Four subsets defined by PD-1 and/or TIGIT were sorted from live CD3+CD8+TCRalphabeta+ cells. The specimen comprised CD8+ T cells from PBMCs, sampled at baseline or after one month of anti-PD-1 therapy (not recorded which). The TCR was taken from a human donor with melanoma. This sequence joins TRBV2 and TRBJ2-3; 8 bases match TRBD1. The CDR3 DNA is TGTGCCAGCAGCGCTGCAGGGGGCCCCAGCACAGATACGCAGTATTTT. It yields the protein CASSAAGGPSTDTQYF.